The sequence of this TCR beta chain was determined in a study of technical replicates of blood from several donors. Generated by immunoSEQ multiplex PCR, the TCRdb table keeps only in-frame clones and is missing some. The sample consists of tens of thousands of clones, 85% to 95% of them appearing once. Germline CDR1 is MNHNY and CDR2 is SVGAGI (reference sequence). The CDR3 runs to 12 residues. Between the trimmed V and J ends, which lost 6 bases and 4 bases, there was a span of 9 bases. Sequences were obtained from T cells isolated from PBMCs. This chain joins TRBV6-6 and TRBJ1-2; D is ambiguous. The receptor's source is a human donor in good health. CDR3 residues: CASSPPRYGYTF. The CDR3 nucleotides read TGTGCCAGCAGCCCCCCCCGCTATGGCTACACCTTC.